What follows are 15 T cell receptor beta chains derived from one specimen sequenced in a study of blood T cell dynamics during melanoma immunotherapy. Assay: immunoSEQ multiplex PCR; the TCRdb copy retains only in-frame clones and omits some. The sample has about 8,500 clones, approximately 77% seen once. Time point reported: pre-treatment baseline. Sequenced here: blood, sampled from a patient treated with checkpoint blockade. All receptors come from a human donor with melanoma.

The chain combines TRBV18 with TRBJ2-1; D is ambiguous. The V end was cut by 0 bases, the J end by 6 bases, with 6 bases between. The CDR3 loop spans 13 amino acids. From germline, CDR1 is KGHSH and CDR2 LQKENI. Written as DNA, the CDR3 is TGTGCCAGCTCACCACCGTCCGTCAATGAGCAGTTCTTC. Translation gives CASSPPSVNEQFF.

This clone was seen only once. The genes are TRBV19 and TRBJ2-3; D ambiguous. The germline V and J ends were trimmed by 5 bases and 4 bases, with 4 bases remaining between them. Germline values: CDR1 LNHDA, CDR2 SQIVND (reference sequence). The CDR3 length is 11 residues. CDR3 in amino acids: CASSLSDTQYF. The CDR3 DNA sequence: TGTGCCAGTAGTCTGTCAGATACGCAGTATTTT.

This clone was recorded only once. The chain carries TRBV14 and TRBJ1-5, with D possibly being TRBD1 (6 bases). CDR3 size: 17 residues. Germline V gene sequence: CDR1 SGHDN, CDR2 FVKESK. V lost 0 bases and J lost 0, with 12 bases in between. This CDR3 is CASSQDGQNYSNQPQHF. The CDR3 DNA reads TGTGCCAGCAGCCAAGACGGACAGAACTATAGCAATCAGCCCCAGCATTTT.

The rearrangement uses TRBV27 and TRBJ1-5; no firm D call. Germline V CDR1 and CDR2: MNHEY, SMNVEV (reference sequence). V was cut by 2 bases and J by 3 bases, with 11 bases left in between. The CDR3 runs 15 residues. The CDR3 here is CASSLASADNQPQHF. For the CDR3, the DNA is TGTGCCAGCAGTTTAGCCAGCGCAGACAATCAGCCCCAGCATTTT.

The chain links TRBV6-5 to TRBJ2-2, with TRBD1 matching over 8 bases. Germline assignment: CDR1 MNHEY and CDR2 SVGAGI. The length of the CDR3 is 15 residues. The junction had 7 bases not matched to a gene; V was cut back by 6 bases and J by 4 bases. CDR3 loop: CASRHGQGLTGELFF. The CDR3 DNA reads as TGTGCCAGCAGGCATGGACAGGGACTCACCGGGGAGCTGTTTTTT.

The V and J genes are TRBV7-7 and TRBJ2-3; the match to TRBD1 covers 9 bases. After removal of 1 base from V and 4 bases from J, the junction contained 0 bases not matched to a gene. The CDR3 runs to 14 residues. CDR1 and CDR2 (germline): SSHAT, FNYEAQ (reference sequence). CDR3 amino acids: CASSLGTGADTQYF. The CDR3 DNA reads TGTGCCAGCAGCTTAGGGACAGGGGCAGATACGCAGTATTTT.

V gene TRBV4-2 combines with J gene TRBJ1-1; D not resolved. Germline loops: CDR1 LGHNA, CDR2 YNFKEQ. The germline V and J ends were trimmed by 0 bases and 8 bases, with 13 bases remaining between them. The length of the CDR3 is 14 residues. CDR3 sequence (DNA): TGTGCCAGCAGCCAAGATAATTATGGATCCGAAGCTTTCTTT. It specifies CASSQDNYGSEAFF.

CDR3: CASQDRASGYEQYF. In nucleotides, the CDR3 is TGTGCCAGCCAGGACAGGGCCTCGGGCTACGAGCAGTACTTC. This chain connects TRBV19 to TRBJ2-7, with 8 positions matching TRBD1. The CDR3 length is 14 residues. Germline loops: CDR1 LNHDA, CDR2 SQIVND (reference sequence). V gave up 9 bases and J gave up 3 bases; unmatched junction bases: 10.

J is TRBJ2-7 and V is TRBV5-6; tentatively, D is TRBD2 (6 bases). The germline V gene has CDR1 SGHDT and CDR2 YYEEEE. V lost 4 bases and J 3 bases, leaving 8 bases between the germline ends. The CDR3 extends over 12 amino acids. CDR3 DNA: TGTGCCAGCAGCCCGGGGGTCTACGAGCAGTACTTC. It codes for CASSPGVYEQYF.

The chain is built from TRBV4-1 and TRBJ2-1; 7 bases match TRBD2. The CDR3 runs to 15 residues. The germline V gene encodes CDR1 MGHRA and CDR2 YSYEKL. Germline trimming cut 5 bases from V and 5 bases from J; bases unmatched to any gene: 9. CDR3 DNA sequence: TGCGCCAGCAGCGCCAGTCTAGCGGCAAACAATGAGCAGTTCTTC. Translation gives CASSASLAANNEQFF.

The chain couples TRBV19 to TRBJ2-7, with TRBD1 identical over 7 bases. The CDR3 covers 16 residues. Trimming removed 5 bases from V and 0 bases from J; junction bases left unmatched: 10. Germline-derived CDR1 and CDR2 are LNHDA and SQIVND (reference sequence). The CDR3 here is CASSASGTESSYEQYF. The DNA of the CDR3 is TGTGCCAGTAGTGCTTCCGGGACAGAGAGCTCCTACGAGCAGTACTTC. Complete variable domain (other parts from reference TRBV19 and TRBJ2-7): DGGITQSPKYLFRKEGQNVTLSCEQNLNHDAMYWYRQDPGQGLRLIYYSQIVNDFQKGDIAEGYSVSREKKESFPLTVTSAQKNPTAFYLCASSASGTESSYEQYFGPGTRLTVT.

This clone has just one count. The gene calls are TRBV11-3 and TRBJ1-2; D call uncertain. The CDR3 consists of 18 residues. Looked up from germline, CDR1 is SGHNT and CDR2 is YENEEA. V lost 0 bases to trimming and J lost 8 bases, with 25 bases between them. CDR3 loop: CASSLDDVRSATLWGYTF. The CDR3 DNA reads TGTGCCAGCAGCTTAGATGACGTCAGGTCGGCCACCCTCTGGGGCTACACCTTC.

The chain is built from TRBV7-9 and TRBJ1-6; 7 bases are shared with TRBD1. The CDR3 consists of 16 residues. Germline loops: CDR1 SEHNR, CDR2 FQNEAQ (reference sequence). The V segment lost 4 bases and the J segment 0 bases; nucleotides outside the gene matches: 3. DNA of the CDR3: TGTGCCAGCAGCTGGACAGGTAGCTCCTATAATTCACCCCTCCACTTT. It translates to CASSWTGSSYNSPLHF. Full variable domain (remainder filled in from reference TRBV7-9 and TRBJ1-6): DTGVSQNPRHKITKRGQNVTFRCDPISEHNRLYWYRQTLGQGPEFLTYFQNEAQLEKSRLLSDRFSAERPKGSFSTLEIQRTEQGDSAMYLCASSWTGSSYNSPLHFGNGTRLTVT.

This clone has a handful of counts. The chain combines TRBV29-1 with TRBJ2-6; D gene uncertain. V gave up 3 bases and J gave up 4 bases, with 7 bases separating them. This CDR3 is 13 amino acids long. From germline, CDR1 is SQVTM and CDR2 ANQGSEA. This CDR3 is CSVEEAGANVLTF. The CDR3, as DNA: TGCAGCGTTGAGGAAGCAGGGGCCAACGTCCTGACTTTC.

This sequence joins TRBV4-1 and TRBJ1-6, with unresolved D. The V gene's germline CDR1 is MGHRA and CDR2 YSYEKL. CDR3 length equals 15 residues. The ends were cut back, 1 base at V and 12 bases at J, with 16 bases in the middle. The CDR3 is CASSQVLQIRGPLHF. CDR3 DNA sequence: TGCGCCAGCAGCCAAGTCTTGCAGATCCGCGGACCCCTCCACTTT.